This T cell receptor beta chain was obtained from a study of blood T cell repertoires in COVID-19. Turning to the study itself: Sites in the United States, Italy and Spain provided acute and convalescent COVID-19 samples. T cells, B-cell-depleted T cells, or PBMCs provided the cDNA or gDNA that served as material.

Participants reported their clinical history, and cohort assignment relied on those reports. V was pared by 5 bases and J by 8 bases, with 7 bases of the junction left unmatched. Germline-derived CDR1 and CDR2 are LGHDT and YNNKEL (reference sequence). The CDR3 totals 13 residues. TCRdb keeps only in-frame clones here, not all; method: immunoSEQ multiplex PCR. The sample lists a few hundred thousand clones, more than 85% seen once, with roughly 3% in the top ten. Sequencing was done on a sample of PBMCs or T cells enriched from blood (not recorded which). The V and J genes are TRBV3-1 (or the pseudogene TRBV3-2) and TRBJ1-2; TRBD1 aligns across 8 bases. This receptor was obtained from a woman aged 25 to 39 who had recovered from COVID-19. The CDR3: CASSMRTGSGYTF. The CDR3 DNA sequence: TGTGCCAGCAGCATGCGGACAGGGAGCGGCTACACCTTC.